This passage covers 3 T cell receptor beta chains from one sample sequenced in a study of OX40 agonist ivuxolimab in advanced cancers. Method: immunoSEQ multiplex PCR; TCRdb's copy keeps in-frame clones and lacks some. This table has 99,000 or so clones, 85% to 95% appearing once. The material was CD4+ or CD8+ T cells sorted from blood, obtained in a trial of the OX40 agonist ivuxolimab. The origin of the receptors is an adult with an advanced solid tumor such as melanoma, head and neck, liver or kidney cancer.

V gene TRBV28 combines with J gene TRBJ1-5, with no clear D. Germline V CDR1 and CDR2: MDHEN, SYDVKM. V gave up 2 bases and J gave up 7 bases, with 12 bases separating them. The CDR3 covers 14 residues. For the CDR3, the DNA is TGTGCCAGCAGTTTAGGGGAGGGCTGGCAGCCCCAGCATTTT. Amino acid sequence: CASSLGEGWQPQHF. The full variable domain, in which reference TRBV28 and TRBJ1-5 provide the parts outside the CDR3, is DVKVTQSSRYLVKRTGEKVFLECVQDMDHENMFWYRQDPGLGLRLIYFSYDVKMKEKGDIPEGYSVSREKKERFSLILESASTNQTSMYLCASSLGEGWQPQHFGDGTRLSIL.

This clone appeared a few times. V usage is TRBV6-1 and J usage is TRBJ1-5; D is unresolved. Trimming took 3 bases from V and 1 from J, leaving 10 bases between them. The CDR3 consists of 15 residues. Germline CDR1 MNHNS, CDR2 SASEGT. CDR3 loop: CASSDWDFSNQPQHF. The CDR3 DNA sequence: TGTGCCAGCAGTGACTGGGATTTCAGCAATCAGCCCCAGCATTTT.

The rearrangement links TRBV9 to TRBJ1-4, with 11 bases matching TRBD1. Per germline, CDR1 SGDLS and CDR2 YYNGEE. CDR3 size: 15 residues. The J segment lost 5 bases and the V segment lost 3 bases, leaving 3 bases of the junction unmatched. DNA for the CDR3: TGTGCCAGCAGCGCCTGGGACAGGGGGAATGAAAAACTGTTTTTT. Its protein is CASSAWDRGNEKLFF.